These 27 T cell receptor beta chains share one sample of origin, sequenced in a study of control samples from healthy donors and cancer patients. Only in-frame clones appear in the TCRdb table, and some are missing; sequencing was by immunoSEQ multiplex PCR. The data hold some 140,000 clones, with just under 90% observed a single time. The sample comprised PBMCs. Source of these receptors: a man aged 50 to 59 with head and neck cancer.

The chain carries TRBV9 and TRBJ2-2, with 7 positions matching TRBD2. The CDR3 covers 12 residues. Germline trimming cut 7 bases from V and 5 bases from J; bases unmatched to any gene: 2. The germline gives CDR1 SGDLS, CDR2 YYNGEE. CDR3 in amino acids: CASRGDTGELFF. CDR3 bases: TGTGCCAGCCGGGGGGATACCGGGGAGCTGTTTTTT.

The chain carries TRBV27 and TRBJ1-1; no firm D call. Trimming took 2 bases from V and 8 from J, leaving 9 bases between them. Looked up from germline, CDR1 is MNHEY and CDR2 is SMNVEV (reference sequence). The CDR3 is 12 amino acids. CDR3 DNA sequence: TGTGCCAGCAGTTTACGATCCAGGGAAGCTTTCTTT. Its protein product is CASSLRSREAFF.

The chain recombines TRBV2 with TRBJ1-4; 8 nucleotides line up with TRBD1. Germline lookup yields CDR1 SNHLY and CDR2 FYNNEI. V lost 4 bases to trimming and J lost 13 bases; unmatched junction nucleotides: 5. CDR3 length equals 12 residues. The DNA of the CDR3 is TGTGCCAGCAGTGCGACAGGGGACCGACTGTTTTTT. This translates into CASSATGDRLFF.

This chain connects TRBV7-6 to TRBJ2-5; D not certain. Germline V gene data show CDR1 as SGHVS and CDR2 as FNYEAQ. Trimming stripped 5 bases from V and 1 base from J, with 20 bases between. The CDR3 runs 17 residues. CDR3 DNA sequence: TGTGCCAGCAGCCCCTTTCGGGCAGAAAAGCCCCAAGAGACCCAGTACTTC. It encodes CASSPFRAEKPQETQYF.

The rearrangement joins TRBV19 to TRBJ2-3; no clear D gene. Germline loops: CDR1 LNHDA, CDR2 SQIVND (reference sequence). The CDR3 is made up of 15 amino acids. V was clipped by 5 bases and J by 0 bases, with 12 bases between them. The CDR3 bases are TGTGCCAGTAGTCCGGATCGTTCTAGCACAGATACGCAGTATTTT. This sequence encodes CASSPDRSSTDTQYF.

This CDR3 is CASSQGARESETQYF. DNA of the CDR3: TGTGCCAGCAGCCAGGGGGCCAGGGAGTCGGAGACCCAGTACTTC. The chain uses TRBV7-6 and TRBJ2-5; TRBD1 agrees at 8 bases. The CDR3 length is 15 residues. Germline values: CDR1 SGHVS, CDR2 FNYEAQ. Trimming at V came to 5 bases and at J to 5 bases, leaving 10 bases not matched to a gene.

This clone has just a few counts. This rearrangement joins TRBV7-2 to TRBJ1-5, with D tentatively TRBD1 (6 bases). Germline V CDR1 and CDR2: SGHTA, FQGNSA. This CDR3 spans 15 amino acids. Trimming took off 1 base at V and 3 bases at J, with 10 bases between the two ends. The CDR3 sequence: CASSLGGHPNQPQHF. CDR3 bases: TGTGCCAGCAGCTTAGGGGGACACCCCAATCAGCCCCAGCATTTT.

The chain joins TRBV10-2 to TRBJ2-1; D unclear. Germline V gene sequence: CDR1 WSHSY, CDR2 SAAADI. This CDR3 is 15 amino acids long. Trimming shortened V by 2 bases and J by 4 bases, and 12 bases separated the two germline ends. CDR3 DNA: TGCGCCAGCAGTGAGATTTCTAGAGATTACAATGAGCAGTTCTTC. The encoded protein is CASSEISRDYNEQFF.

The rearrangement uses TRBV4-1 and TRBJ1-1, with D maybe TRBD1 (6 bases). CDR1 and CDR2 (germline): MGHRA, YSYEKL. V was pared by 1 base and J by 5 bases, with 17 bases between. The CDR3 has 16 residues. CDR3 DNA: TGCGCCAGCAGCCAAGGGTTGAACAGGGTGAGTACTGAAGCTTTCTTT. It encodes CASSQGLNRVSTEAFF.

The chain recombines TRBV4-1 with TRBJ1-2; TRBD1 might be the D (6 bases). The V end lost 4 bases, the J end lost 3 bases, and 15 bases lay between the germline ends. Germline V gene lookup returns CDR1 MGHRA and CDR2 YSYEKL. CDR3 length equals 15 residues. CDR3 region: CASSLYTGLDYGYTF. The CDR3 DNA reads TGCGCCAGCAGCCTATACACAGGGTTGGACTATGGCTACACCTTC.

The chain uses TRBV10-1 and TRBJ2-1; no definite D call. CDR1 is WNHNN, CDR2 SYGVQD, per germline (reference sequence). The CDR3 loop spans 11 amino acids. Trimming removed 8 bases at V and 5 bases at J, with 7 bases between. The CDR3 DNA reads as TGCGCCAGCTCTAGGAACAATGAGCAGTTCTTC. It yields the protein CASSRNNEQFF.

In nucleotides, the CDR3 is TGTGCCACCAGTGATCCCTACAGGGAAGAGACCCAGTACTTC. This codes for CATSDPYREETQYF. The rearrangement uses TRBV24-1 and TRBJ2-5; D possibly corresponds to TRBD1 (6 bases). Germline CDR1 reads KGHDR; CDR2 reads SFDVKD. The V end was cut by 3 bases, the J end by 3 bases, with 10 bases between. This CDR3 is built from 14 residues.

The V gene is TRBV6-1, the J gene TRBJ1-1; D is unclear. CDR1 and CDR2 from the germline V gene are MNHNS and SASEGT. The V gene lost 3 bases and the J gene lost 0 bases, with 17 bases spanning the gap. The CDR3 runs 17 residues. CDR3 region: CASSDITVSLMNTEAFF. In DNA form, the CDR3 reads TGTGCCAGCAGTGATATAACGGTGTCCCTCATGAACACTGAAGCTTTCTTT.

The chain uses TRBV24-1 and TRBJ2-7, with 8 bases matching TRBD1. The CDR3 has 13 residues. In germline, CDR1 is KGHDR, CDR2 SFDVKD. The J segment lost 5 bases and the V segment lost 2 bases, leaving 1 base of the junction unmatched. This CDR3 reads CATSDSDRDEQYF. DNA of the CDR3: TGTGCCACCAGTGATTCGGACAGGGACGAGCAGTACTTC.

The chain combines TRBV7-2 with TRBJ2-7, with TRBD2 identical over 9 bases. This CDR3 comprises 16 residues. CDR1 is SGHTA and CDR2 is FQGNSA in the germline V gene. The V and J ends lost 5 bases and 3 bases, in that order; junction bases with no gene match: 11. CDR3 DNA: TGTGCCAGCAGCCAAACGGTGGTGACTAGCGGCTACGAGCAGTACTTC. Translation gives CASSQTVVTSGYEQYF.

The chain is built from TRBV7-8 and TRBJ1-3; TRBD1 matches 8 bases. CDR1 SGHVS and CDR2 FQNEAQ come from the germline V gene. The CDR3 has 20 amino acids. V shed 0 bases, J shed 2 bases, and the junction held 15 bases outside the gene matches. The CDR3 spells CASSLAWNRQGPRPGNTIYF. CDR3 nucleotides: TGTGCCAGCAGCTTAGCGTGGAACCGACAGGGGCCTAGGCCTGGAAACACCATATATTTT.

The V call is TRBV21-1, the J call TRBJ2-7. TRBV21-1 is shown as a pseudogene. The CDR3 sequence is 13 residues long. The CDR3 protein is CASSKVSYYEQYF. The CDR3 nucleotides read TGTGCCAGCAGCAAAGTCAGCTACTACGAGCAGTACTTC.

V and J are TRBV6-1 and TRBJ2-2; D not resolved. The CDR3 is made up of 16 amino acids. V lost 2 bases to trimming and J lost 0 bases, with 10 bases between them. From germline, CDR1 is MNHNS and CDR2 SASEGT. As DNA, the CDR3 is TGTGCCAGCAGTGAAATGTTAGTCTCGAACACCGGGGAGCTGTTTTTT. This sequence encodes CASSEMLVSNTGELFF.

The chain recombines TRBV27 with TRBJ2-1, with D uncertain. V dropped 3 bases and J dropped 1 base, with 13 bases sitting between them. This CDR3 is 16 amino acids long. Germline-derived CDR1 and CDR2 are MNHEY and SMNVEV (reference sequence). The CDR3 protein is CASSFSPSGSYNEQFF. The DNA for the CDR3 is TGTGCCAGCAGTTTTAGCCCAAGTGGGTCCTACAATGAGCAGTTCTTC.

This rearrangement joins TRBV2 to TRBJ1-5; D unresolved. Germline CDR1 and CDR2: SNHLY and FYNNEI. Between the trimmed V and J ends, which lost 4 bases and 1 base, there was a span of 5 bases. The CDR3 contains 13 residues. The CDR3 coding sequence is TGTGCCAGCAGTGGCGAAAGCAATCAGCCCCAGCATTTT. Its protein is CASSGESNQPQHF. The whole variable domain, filled in from reference TRBV2 and TRBJ1-5, reads EPEVTQTPSHQVTQMGQEVILRCVPISNHLYFYWYRQILGQKVEFLVSFYNNEISEKSEIFDDQFSVERPDGSNFTLKIRSTKLEDSAMYFCASSGESNQPQHFGDGTRLSIL.

J is TRBJ1-5 and V is TRBV12-3 or TRBV12-4; maybe TRBD1 (5 bases). V was trimmed by 6 bases and J by 4 bases, leaving 10 bases between them. This CDR3 is built from 13 residues. In nucleotides, the CDR3 is TGTGCCAGCAGCCCTCAGGGAAATCAGCCCCAGCATTTT. Translation: CASSPQGNQPQHF.

The V gene is TRBV6-5, the J gene TRBJ1-5; no clear D gene. V lost 2 bases to trimming and J lost 7 bases, with 9 bases between them. Germline values: CDR1 MNHEY, CDR2 SVGAGI. The CDR3 sequence is 13 residues long. CDR3 in DNA: TGTGCCAGCAGTTACGGAGATCGACAGCCCCAGCATTTT. Translating it yields CASSYGDRQPQHF.

This sequence joins TRBV7-9 and TRBJ2-5; D is unresolved. The CDR3 sequence is 13 residues long. Germline V gives CDR1 SEHNR, CDR2 FQNEAQ (reference sequence). V was pared by 3 bases and J by 1 base, with 6 bases between. Here the CDR3 DNA reads TGTGCCAGCAGCTTCGGAGTCCAAGAGACCCAGTACTTC. Protein sequence: CASSFGVQETQYF.

The V gene is TRBV7-9, the J gene TRBJ1-2, with TRBD1 identical over 9 bases. CDR1 is SEHNR and CDR2 is FQNEAQ in the germline V gene (reference sequence). The CDR3 is made up of 14 amino acids. After removal of 8 bases from V and 4 bases from J, the junction contained 8 bases not matched to a gene. The CDR3 DNA follows: TGTGCCAGCGAAAGGCCGGGACAGGGCTATGGCTACACCTTC. It specifies CASERPGQGYGYTF.

This sequence joins TRBV28 and TRBJ1-2; no firm D call. This CDR3 region has 11 residues. Germline values: CDR1 MDHEN, CDR2 SYDVKM. V lost 10 bases to trimming and J lost 4 bases, with 10 bases between them. CDR3 in DNA: TGTGCCACTGGACGGCCCTATGGCTACACCTTC. Amino acids: CATGRPYGYTF.

This clone was observed once. The chain uses TRBV19 and TRBJ2-7; D may be TRBD1 (5 bases). The CDR3 contains 15 residues. CDR1 and CDR2 (germline): LNHDA, SQIVND (reference sequence). V was clipped by 10 bases and J by 3 bases, with 22 bases between them. The chain's CDR3 is CATSSIEGVVYEQYF. The DNA for the CDR3 is TGTGCCACCAGTAGTATAGAAGGGGTTGTCTACGAGCAGTACTTC.

The chain recombines TRBV6-4 with TRBJ2-1; 7 bases fit TRBD2. This CDR3 has 14 amino acids. The ends lost 6 bases at V and 1 base at J; junction bases unmatched: 3. Germline CDR1 MRHNA, CDR2 SNTAGT. The CDR3: CASSPGGSYNEQFF. The CDR3 coding sequence is TGTGCCAGCAGCCCGGGAGGATCCTACAATGAGCAGTTCTTC.